This T cell receptor (beta chain) came from a study of blood T cell repertoires in COVID-19. Across the whole study: Some COVID-19 samples were acute and others convalescent; all came from the United States, Italy and Spain. PBMCs, B-cell-depleted T cells, or T cells were the source of the cDNA or gDNA that made up the material.

The authors' processing: Reference gene primer amplification gave estimated nucleated cell counts. Sequencing used immunoSEQ multiplex PCR; TCRdb keeps in-frame clones, though not all of them. V, J and clone size derive from that table, while D and trimming were established from the DNA sequence. The sample contains around 180,000 clones, about 86% of which appear only once. This clone turned up a few times. Between the trimmed V and J ends, which lost 4 bases and 8 bases, there was a span of 12 bases. Germline values: CDR1 SNHLY, CDR2 FYNNEI. The CDR3 is 13 amino acids. Material for sequencing was peripheral blood. The TCR comes from a woman aged 25 to 39 with active or convalescent COVID-19. The chain recombines TRBV2 with TRBJ2-4; tentatively, D is TRBD2 (6 bases). Here the CDR3 reads CASSVEGRHIQYF. The CDR3 nucleotides are TGTGCCAGCAGTGTAGAGGGGAGGCACATTCAGTACTTC. Combining the CDR3 with reference TRBV2 and TRBJ2-4 gives the whole variable domain EPEVTQTPSHQVTQMGQEVILRCVPISNHLYFYWYRQILGQKVEFLVSFYNNEISEKSEIFDDQFSVERPDGSNFTLKIRSTKLEDSAMYFCASSVEGRHIQYFGAGTRLSVL.